Each of the 13 T cell receptor beta chains below was sequenced from the same sample in a study of blood T cell repertoires in COVID-19. Assay used: immunoSEQ multiplex PCR; TCRdb lists only in-frame clones, some missing. The table has roughly 440,000 clones, more than 70% seen once. Sequencing used peripheral blood. These receptors originate from a woman between 50 and 59 years old with COVID-19, enrolled during active disease.

V and J are TRBV29-1 and TRBJ2-2; D is unresolved. The CDR3 has 12 residues. The V end lost 5 bases, the J end lost 3 bases, and 7 bases lay between the germline ends. CDR1 SQVTM and CDR2 ANQGSEA come from the germline V gene. The CDR3 sequence: CSVIRDTGELFF. The CDR3 nucleotides read TGCAGCGTTATCCGGGACACCGGGGAGCTGTTTTTT.

The rearrangement joins TRBV6-2 or TRBV6-3 to TRBJ2-4; D uncertain. Germline-derived CDR1 and CDR2 are MNHEY and SVGEGT. Trimming stripped 3 bases from V and 0 bases from J, with 6 bases between. The CDR3 spans 14 residues. The CDR3 DNA is TGTGCCAGCAGTTATCAACTAGCCAAAAACATTCAGTACTTC. This gives the protein CASSYQLAKNIQYF.

The V call is TRBV6-5, the J call TRBJ1-1, with 8 positions matching TRBD1. The CDR3 loop spans 13 amino acids. Germline CDR1 is MNHEY and CDR2 is SVGAGI. Unmatched junction bases numbered 5, after V lost 7 bases and J lost 4 bases. The CDR3 protein is CASKQGAPTEAFF. The CDR3 region has the DNA TGTGCCAGCAAGCAGGGGGCCCCCACTGAAGCTTTCTTT.

This chain uses TRBV6-5 with TRBJ1-2, with a weak D call TRBD1 (5 bases). V lost 7 bases, J lost 8 bases, and 11 bases lay in between. The germline gives CDR1 MNHEY, CDR2 SVGAGI. This CDR3 is 11 amino acids long. This chain's CDR3 is CASTPGWGYTF. The CDR3 nucleotides read TGTGCCAGCACGCCAGGGTGGGGCTACACCTTC.

The rearrangement uses TRBV2 and TRBJ1-5, with 7 bases fitting TRBD1. Germline V gene lookup returns CDR1 SNHLY and CDR2 FYNNEI. CDR3 length equals 15 residues. J gave up 0 bases and V 4 bases, and 3 bases lay outside the gene matches. The DNA for the CDR3 is TGTGCCAGCAGTGTCAGGGGGATTAGCAATCAGCCCCAGCATTTT. This translates into CASSVRGISNQPQHF.

The chain combines TRBV19 with TRBJ1-4; maybe TRBD1 (6 bases). Per germline, CDR1 LNHDA and CDR2 SQIVND (reference sequence). CDR3 length: 14 residues. Trimming took 6 bases from V and 8 from J, leaving 16 bases between them. For the CDR3, the DNA is TGTGCCAGTAGGGAAGGACAGAAGGGAGAAAAACTGTTTTTT. Its translation is CASREGQKGEKLFF.

The chain uses TRBV29-1 and TRBJ1-2; tentative D call: TRBD1 (6 bases). The V gene lost 6 bases and the J gene lost 6 bases, with 17 bases spanning the gap. Per the germline V gene, CDR1 is SQVTM and CDR2 is ANQGSEA. The CDR3 contains 13 residues. The CDR3 nucleotides are TGCAGCGTCCGGGGGGCCACGGATAATGGCTACACCTTC. Translating gives CSVRGATDNGYTF.

This clone showed up just a few times. V and J are TRBV7-6 and TRBJ1-4; TRBD1 might be the D (5 bases). Germline V gene lookup returns CDR1 SGHVS and CDR2 FNYEAQ. The CDR3 is 12 amino acids. V lost 5 bases and J 10 bases, leaving 11 bases between the germline ends. CDR3 protein: CASSTRGSKLFF. CDR3 sequence (DNA): TGTGCCAGCAGCACAAGGGGATCAAAACTGTTTTTT. Combining the CDR3 with reference TRBV7-6 and TRBJ1-4 gives the whole variable domain GAGVSQSPRYKVTKRGQDVALRCDPISGHVSLYWYRQALGQGPEFLTYFNYEAQQDKSGLPNDRFSAERPEGSISTLTIQRTEQRDSAMYRCASSTRGSKLFFGSGTQLSVL.

This clone appeared a few times. This chain links TRBV4-2 with TRBJ1-1; D call uncertain. CDR3 length: 14 residues. V was cut by 4 bases and J by 3 bases, with 12 bases left in between. Per the germline V gene, CDR1 is LGHNA and CDR2 is YNFKEQ. CDR3 DNA sequence: TGTGCCAGCAGCCTTAGACTCGGGGACACTGAAGCTTTCTTT. It codes for CASSLRLGDTEAFF.

The V gene is TRBV19, the J gene TRBJ1-5; no firm D call. The CDR3 totals 12 residues. The V gene's germline CDR1 is LNHDA and CDR2 SQIVND (reference sequence). V dropped 2 bases and J dropped 5 bases, with 4 bases sitting between them. The DNA for the CDR3 is TGTGCCAGTAGTATAACGGATCAGCCCCAGCATTTT. Translating gives CASSITDQPQHF. Variable domain in full (rest from reference TRBV19 and TRBJ1-5): DGGITQSPKYLFRKEGQNVTLSCEQNLNHDAMYWYRQDPGQGLRLIYYSQIVNDFQKGDIAEGYSVSREKKESFPLTVTSAQKNPTAFYLCASSITDQPQHFGDGTRLSIL.

The V call is TRBV4-1, the J call TRBJ1-2; 7 nucleotides match TRBD1. There are 18 residues in the CDR3. V dropped 2 bases and J dropped 4; count of bases not matched to a gene: 16. The germline CDR1 and CDR2 sequences are MGHRA and YSYEKL. CDR3: CASSQSIPRAPGGYGYTF. Here the CDR3 DNA reads TGCGCCAGCAGCCAATCCATCCCCCGGGCCCCAGGGGGCTATGGCTACACCTTC.

CDR3 protein: CASTWLYGYTF. As DNA, the CDR3 is TGTGCCAGCACCTGGCTCTATGGCTACACCTTC. The genes are TRBV12-3 or TRBV12-4 and TRBJ1-2; D ambiguous. The CDR3 consists of 11 residues. V was shortened by 7 bases and J by 4 bases, with 7 bases between the two germline ends.

This clone has only one observation. This rearrangement joins TRBV11-2 to TRBJ1-3, with 9 bases aligning to TRBD1. This CDR3 comprises 15 residues. Germline lookup yields CDR1 SGHAT and CDR2 FQNNGV. The J segment lost 1 base and the V segment lost 4 bases, leaving 2 bases of the junction unmatched. The CDR3 here is CASSWDRVSGNTIYF. The DNA for the CDR3 is TGTGCCAGCAGCTGGGACAGGGTATCTGGAAACACCATATATTTT.